This T cell receptor (beta chain) was profiled in a study of blood T cell repertoires in COVID-19. Study at large: Sites across the United States, Italy and Spain contributed samples from acute and convalescent COVID-19.

The germline CDR1 and CDR2 sequences are WSHSY and SAAADI. The CDR3 has 15 residues. Trimming cost V 6 bases and J 2 bases; bases outside gene matches: 3. The authors' processing: For nucleated cells, counts were estimated from reference gene primer amplification. Repertoires were generated with immunoSEQ multiplex PCR, while TCRdb's copy carries only in-frame clones and drops some. The D gene and trimming were derived from the DNA, and the V and J assignments and clone size from that table. This sample has under 200,000 clones, with 70% to 80% found just once. The receptor comes from a man aged 55 to 70 with acute or convalescent COVID-19. Sequencing used peripheral blood. The J gene is TRBJ2-5, the V gene TRBV10-2; TRBD2 aligns across 13 bases. The DNA for the CDR3 is TGCGCCAGCAGGGGGGGACTAGCGGGGCAAGAGACCCAGTACTTC. Encoded protein: CASRGGLAGQETQYF.